This TCR beta chain was captured in a study of beta chain features in type 1 diabetes. Study conclusions and caveats: PCR could preferentially amplify shorter templates, alike in patients and controls.

As regards this clone: The antigen is unknown.

The V gene end was trimmed by 3 bases and the J gene end by 3 bases; junction bases not matched to a gene: 7. This CDR3 is 15 amino acids long. In germline, CDR1 is KGHSH, CDR2 LQKENI. All of the isolated RNA was reverse transcribed, so expressed TCRB transcripts were sequenced. Only in-frame clones appear in the TCRdb table, and some are missing; sequencing was by immunoSEQ multiplex PCR. Among about 900,000 clones listed, 17% were seen once. The chain has TRBV18 and TRBJ2-7; TRBD2 matches at 8 bases. Sequencing was carried out using naive CD4+ T cells from blood. This receptor was identified in a woman aged 18 to 35 in good health. The CDR3 nucleotides read TGTGCCAGCTCACCCGTAACGGGAGGGGGCTACGAGCAGTACTTC. This encodes CASSPVTGGGYEQYF.